These 19 T cell receptor beta chains came from one sample sequenced in a study of neurological immune-mediated disorders. TCRdb reprocessed the 5' RACE reads via MiXCR and lists one record per CDR3 protein. The repertoire has about 66,000 distinct CDR3 sequences, about 4.9% of them found once; the top ten carry about 6.9%. The material sequenced was PBMCs. These receptors all come from a man in his thirties or forties with multiple sclerosis.

This clonotype was seen ten or more times. The CDR3 sequence: CASSYGTVGQPQHF. For the CDR3, the DNA is TGTGCCAGCAGTTATGGGACGGTTGGTCAGCCCCAGCATTTT. The chain carries TRBV6-5 and TRBJ1-5; D perhaps matches TRBD1 (5 bases). The CDR3 contains 14 residues. Trimming stripped 3 bases from V and 6 bases from J, with 12 bases between. Per the germline V gene, CDR1 is MNHEY and CDR2 is SVGAGI.

In this sample, this clonotype turned up many times. This sequence joins TRBV6-2 or TRBV6-3 and TRBJ2-7; D gene uncertain. CDR1 and CDR2 (germline): MNHEY, SVGEGT. This CDR3 region has 12 residues. Trimming left V 3 bases short and J 3 bases short, with 6 bases between. CDR3 coding DNA: TGTGCCAGCAGTTATCCCGGCTACGAGCAGTACTTC. It specifies CASSYPGYEQYF.

At least ten counts were recorded for this clonotype. The rearrangement uses TRBV12-3 or TRBV12-4 and TRBJ2-1; D not certain. The CDR3 has 14 amino acids. The V and J ends lost 3 bases and 4 bases respectively, with 10 bases between them. The CDR3 reads CASSLSDAYNEQFF. CDR3 DNA: TGTGCCAGCAGTTTGAGCGACGCGTACAATGAGCAGTTCTTC.

This clonotype was seen at least ten times. The genes are TRBV7-7 and TRBJ2-2; TRBD1 aligns across 7 bases. The germline CDR1 and CDR2 sequences are SSHAT and FNYEAQ (reference sequence). After removal of 5 bases from V and 3 bases from J, the junction contained 3 bases not matched to a gene. This CDR3 spans 14 amino acids. CDR3 sequence reads: CASSRDSYTGELFF. CDR3 sequence (DNA): TGTGCCAGCAGCCGGGACAGCTACACCGGGGAGCTGTTTTTT.

To note about this clonotype: It may be a read error: a sequence one base away is much more abundant. The chain joins TRBV5-8 to TRBJ2-4, with D unclear. The CDR3 contains 13 residues. V gave up 6 bases and J gave up 10 bases, with 17 bases separating them. Per the germline V gene, CDR1 is SGHTS and CDR2 is YDEGEE. This CDR3 is CASTIQARKIQYF. DNA for the CDR3: TGTGCCAGCACCATCCAAGCCCGGAAAATTCAGTACTTC.

This rearrangement joins TRBV5-1 to TRBJ1-5; TRBD1 matches at 7 bases. Germline lookup yields CDR1 SGHRS and CDR2 YFSETQ. The CDR3 sequence is 14 residues long. The junction had 5 bases not matched to a gene; V was cut back by 3 bases and J by 5 bases. The CDR3 DNA reads as TGCGCCAGCAGCTCGGGACAGCCGCATCAGCCCCAGCATTTT. Translated: CASSSGQPHQPQHF.

This clonotype has a count of ten or more. The rearrangement links TRBV11-2 to TRBJ2-1; D gene ambiguous. This CDR3 has 16 amino acids. In germline, CDR1 is SGHAT, CDR2 FQNNGV. Trimming took 5 bases from V and 5 from J, leaving 19 bases between them. CDR3 DNA sequence: TGTGCCAGCAGCACCCCTATGGGGATAGGAGACAATGAGCAGTTCTTC. This codes for CASSTPMGIGDNEQFF.

This chain uses TRBV6-6 with TRBJ2-3, with 7 bases matching TRBD1. CDR1 MNHNY and CDR2 SVGAGI come from the germline V gene (reference sequence). The CDR3 has 18 residues. The junction had 20 bases not matched to a gene; V was cut back by 9 bases and J by 2 bases. CDR3 DNA: TGTGCCAGTCGACCTAAGACAGGGCAAGGACGAAACACAGATACGCAGTATTTT. This gives the protein CASRPKTGQGRNTDTQYF.

This sequence joins TRBV12-2 and TRBJ1-1; the table's D call, TRBD1, was not checked against the DNA. TRBV12-2 is a recognized pseudogene. The CDR3 loop spans 11 amino acids. In DNA form, the CDR3 reads TGTGCAAGGGACACAGAGATTGAAGCTTTCTTT. Its protein is CARDTEIEAFF.

This clonotype was recorded many times. The chain couples TRBV4-1 to TRBJ2-6; 7 positions agree with TRBD1. CDR1 is MGHRA, CDR2 YSYEKL, per germline. The J segment lost 3 bases and the V segment lost 2 bases, leaving 7 bases of the junction unmatched. This CDR3 spans 17 amino acids. CDR3 residues: CASSQRQDRDGANVLTF. In DNA, the CDR3 is TGCGCCAGCAGCCAAAGACAAGACAGGGATGGGGCCAACGTCCTGACTTTC.

This clonotype was seen ten or more times. The genes are TRBV14 and TRBJ2-2; a weak D match, TRBD2 (5 bases). Deletions cut 5 bases from V and 4 bases from J, with 23 bases between. Germline V gene sequence: CDR1 SGHDN, CDR2 FVKESK. The CDR3 runs to 18 residues. The CDR3 loop is CASSKSGAWFIGTGELFF. The CDR3 DNA reads TGTGCCAGCAGCAAAAGCGGAGCTTGGTTTATAGGCACCGGGGAGCTGTTTTTT.

There are many counts of this clonotype. The V call is TRBV20-1, the J call TRBJ2-4, with TRBD2 matching over 8 bases. Trimming removed 1 base from V and 7 bases from J; junction bases left unmatched: 3. Per germline, CDR1 DFQATT and CDR2 SNEGSKA (reference sequence). This CDR3 comprises 13 residues. The CDR3 loop is CSARVSGENIQYF. CDR3 DNA: TGCAGTGCTAGAGTTAGCGGGGAGAACATTCAGTACTTC.

This chain connects TRBV5-1 to TRBJ2-7; 9 bases fit TRBD1. Trimming cost V 0 bases and J 9 bases; bases outside gene matches: 10. The CDR3 sequence is 15 residues long. Germline V lookup: CDR1 SGHRS, CDR2 YFSETQ. For the CDR3, the DNA is TGCGCCAGCAGCTTGGGATGGACAGGGGTCTTGGCGCAGTACTTC. It yields the protein CASSLGWTGVLAQYF.

In its sample, this clonotype was seen many times. This chain connects TRBV15 to TRBJ2-3; D is possibly TRBD2 (7 bases). CDR3 length equals 15 residues. Germline-derived CDR1 and CDR2 are LNHNV and YYDKDF (reference sequence). Trimming took 5 bases from V and 1 from J, leaving 13 bases between them. The CDR3: CATSGAGARTDTQYF. As DNA, the CDR3 is TGTGCCACCAGCGGGGCGGGGGCCCGCACAGATACGCAGTATTTT.

This clonotype was seen more than once but under ten times. The V call is TRBV2, the J call TRBJ1-2, with TRBD1 identical over 8 bases. Germline V gene sequence: CDR1 SNHLY, CDR2 FYNNEI. The junction had 11 bases not matched to a gene; V was cut back by 6 bases and J by 8 bases. This CDR3 contains 14 residues. For the CDR3, the DNA is TGTGCCAGCAGGGCGGGACAGGTGCTAATCGGCTACACCTTC. This gives the protein CASRAGQVLIGYTF.

There are many counts of this clonotype. The rearrangement uses TRBV12-3 or TRBV12-4 and TRBJ2-7; D gene unclear. This CDR3 region has 12 residues. V lost 3 bases and J 3 bases, leaving 6 bases between the germline ends. The CDR3 region has the DNA TGTGCCAGCAGTTTGAGGCGCTACGAGCAGTACTTC. As protein: CASSLRRYEQYF.

This clonotype appeared many times. The chain recombines TRBV5-1 with TRBJ1-4; tentative D call: TRBD1 (5 bases). This CDR3 has 16 residues. V lost 1 base and J 8 bases, leaving 18 bases between the germline ends. CDR1 is SGHRS, CDR2 YFSETQ, per germline. CDR3 sequence reads: CASSLNQAGGGEKLFF. DNA for the CDR3: TGCGCCAGCAGCTTGAACCAGGCCGGGGGTGGAGAAAAACTGTTTTTT.

In this sample, this clonotype turned up many times. This chain connects TRBV12-3 or TRBV12-4 to TRBJ1-1; D unclear. The CDR3 consists of 13 residues. V was trimmed by 3 bases and J by 1 base, leaving 6 bases between them. The CDR3 region has the DNA TGTGCCAGCAGTTTCAATCCGAACACTGAAGCTTTCTTT. Amino acid sequence: CASSFNPNTEAFF.

Many counts were recorded for this clonotype. The chain carries TRBV6-5 and TRBJ2-2; TRBD1 aligns across 7 bases. CDR1 and CDR2 from the germline V gene are MNHEY and SVGAGI. The V gene end was trimmed by 5 bases and the J gene end by 6 bases; junction bases not matched to a gene: 3. This CDR3 region has 13 residues. In DNA form, the CDR3 reads TGTGCCAGCAGTACCACAGGGGCCGGGGAGCTGTTTTTT. It is translated as CASSTTGAGELFF.